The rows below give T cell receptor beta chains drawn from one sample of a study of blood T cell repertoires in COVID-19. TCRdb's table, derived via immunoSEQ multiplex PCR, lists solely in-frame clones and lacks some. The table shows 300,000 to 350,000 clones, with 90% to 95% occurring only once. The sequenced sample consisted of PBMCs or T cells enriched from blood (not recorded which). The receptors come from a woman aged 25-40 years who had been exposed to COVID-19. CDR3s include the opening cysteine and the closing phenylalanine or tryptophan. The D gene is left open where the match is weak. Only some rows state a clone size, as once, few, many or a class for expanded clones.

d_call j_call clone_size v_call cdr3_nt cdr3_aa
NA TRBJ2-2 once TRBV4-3 TGCGCCAGCAGCTTTCGCACCGGGGAGCTGTTTTTT CASSFRTGELFF
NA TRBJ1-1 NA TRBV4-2 TGTGCCAGCAGCCAAAGCTTGGGGGCCGGGGCTGAAGCTTTCTTT CASSQSLGAGAEAFF
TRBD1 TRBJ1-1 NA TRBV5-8 TGTGCCAGCAGCACCCGGGACAGGGACACTGAAGCTTTCTTT CASSTRDRDTEAFF
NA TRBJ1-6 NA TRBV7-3 TGTGCCAGCAGCTTAGGAGGCCCAAATTCACCCCTCCACTTT CASSLGGPNSPLHF
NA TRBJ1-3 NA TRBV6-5 TGTGCCAGCAGTTACTCGAGGGGAAACACCATATATTTT CASSYSRGNTIYF
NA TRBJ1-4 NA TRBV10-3 TGTGCCTTTCCCTTCCATGCCTACCATTTTAATGAAAAACTGTTTTTT CAFPFHAYHFNEKLFF
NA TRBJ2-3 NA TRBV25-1 TGTGCCAGCAGTGACCAACTAGTCACAGATACGCAGTATTTT CASSDQLVTDTQYF
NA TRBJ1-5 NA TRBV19 TGTGCCAGTAGTATGACAGCTAGCAATCAGCCCCAGCATTTT CASSMTASNQPQHF
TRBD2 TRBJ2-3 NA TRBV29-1 TGCAGCGTTGACGGCGGGGGGAGCACAGATACGCAGTATTTT CSVDGGGSTDTQYF
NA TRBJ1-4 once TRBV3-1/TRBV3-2 TGTGCCAGCAGCCAAAGGGGTCAGGGCGATGAAAAACTGTTTTTT CASSQRGQGDEKLFF
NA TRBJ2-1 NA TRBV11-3 TGTGCCAGCAGCTTGTACGTAGCAGCCTACAATGAGCAGTTCTTC CASSLYVAAYNEQFF
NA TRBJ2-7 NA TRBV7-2 TGTGCCAGCAGCTTTTACAGGGCCACCGAGGGGCAGTACTTC CASSFYRATEGQYF
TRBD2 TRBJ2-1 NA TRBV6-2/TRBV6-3 TGTGCCAGCAGTTACCAGCTAGCGGGGGGCTATGAGCAGTTCTTC CASSYQLAGGYEQFF
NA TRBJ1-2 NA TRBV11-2 TGTGCCAGCAGCTTAGCGGTTTGGGCAGGGGCTGGCTACACCTTC CASSLAVWAGAGYTF
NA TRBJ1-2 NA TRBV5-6 TGTGCCAGCAGCTTATCAGGGGATGATGGCTACACCTTC CASSLSGDDGYTF